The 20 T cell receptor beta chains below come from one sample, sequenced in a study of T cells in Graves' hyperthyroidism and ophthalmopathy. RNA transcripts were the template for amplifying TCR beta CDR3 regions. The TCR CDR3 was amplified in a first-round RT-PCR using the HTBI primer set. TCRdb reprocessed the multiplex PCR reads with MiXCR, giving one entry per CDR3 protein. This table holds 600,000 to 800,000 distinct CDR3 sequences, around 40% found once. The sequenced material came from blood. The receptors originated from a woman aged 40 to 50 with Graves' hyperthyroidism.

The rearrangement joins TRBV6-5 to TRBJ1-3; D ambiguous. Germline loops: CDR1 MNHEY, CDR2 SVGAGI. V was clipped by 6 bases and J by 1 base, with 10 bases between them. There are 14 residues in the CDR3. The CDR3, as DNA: TGTGCCAGCAGCCTAATGATATCTGGAAACACCATATATTTT. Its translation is CASSLMISGNTIYF.

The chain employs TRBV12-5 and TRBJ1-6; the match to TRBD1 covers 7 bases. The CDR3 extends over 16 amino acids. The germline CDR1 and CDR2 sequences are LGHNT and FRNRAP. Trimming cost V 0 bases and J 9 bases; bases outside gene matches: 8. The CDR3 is CASGLVLVRGVSPLHF. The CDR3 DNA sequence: TGTGCTAGTGGTTTGGTACTAGTCAGGGGGGTTTCACCCCTCCACTTT.

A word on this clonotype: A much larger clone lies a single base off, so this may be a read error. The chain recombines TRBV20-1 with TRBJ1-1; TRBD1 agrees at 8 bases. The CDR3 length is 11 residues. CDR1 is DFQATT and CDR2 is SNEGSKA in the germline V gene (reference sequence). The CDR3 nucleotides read TGCAGGCACGGACAGGGCCGCGGAGCTTTCTTT. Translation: CRHGQGRGAFF.

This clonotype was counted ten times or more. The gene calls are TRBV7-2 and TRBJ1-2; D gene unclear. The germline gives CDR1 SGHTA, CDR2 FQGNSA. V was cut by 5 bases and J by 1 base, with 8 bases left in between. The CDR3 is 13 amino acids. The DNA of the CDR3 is TGTGCCAGCAGCCGGACCCATAACTATGGCTACACCTTC. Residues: CASSRTHNYGYTF.

CDR3 sequence: CAWSVLGQQYF. CDR3 DNA: TGTGCCTGGAGTGTTTTGGGTCAGCAGTACTTC. This chain joins TRBV9 and TRBJ2-7; D is uncertain. CDR3 length: 11 residues. V lost 10 bases and J lost 8, with 16 bases in between. CDR1 and CDR2 (germline): SGDLS, YYNGEE.

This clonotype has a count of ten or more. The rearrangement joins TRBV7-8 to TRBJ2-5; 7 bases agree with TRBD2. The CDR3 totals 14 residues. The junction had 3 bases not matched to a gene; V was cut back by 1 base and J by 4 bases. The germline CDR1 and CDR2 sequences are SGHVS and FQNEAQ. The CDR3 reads CASSLELAVETQYF. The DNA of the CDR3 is TGTGCCAGCAGCTTAGAGCTAGCGGTAGAGACCCAGTACTTC.

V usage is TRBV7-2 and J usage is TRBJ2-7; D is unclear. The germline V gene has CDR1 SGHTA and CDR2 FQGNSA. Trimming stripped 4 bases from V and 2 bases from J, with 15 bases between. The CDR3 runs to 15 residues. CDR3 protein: CASSSGLPHTYEQYF. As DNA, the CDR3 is TGTGCCAGCAGCTCCGGCCTTCCCCATACCTACGAGCAGTACTTC.

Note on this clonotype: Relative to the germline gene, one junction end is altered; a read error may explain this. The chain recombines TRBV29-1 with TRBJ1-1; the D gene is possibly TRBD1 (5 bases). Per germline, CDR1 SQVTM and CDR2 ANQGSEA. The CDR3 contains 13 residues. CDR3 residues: CAWSVLRQPEAFF. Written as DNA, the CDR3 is TGTGCCTGGAGTGTACTACGACAGCCTGAAGCTTTCTTT.

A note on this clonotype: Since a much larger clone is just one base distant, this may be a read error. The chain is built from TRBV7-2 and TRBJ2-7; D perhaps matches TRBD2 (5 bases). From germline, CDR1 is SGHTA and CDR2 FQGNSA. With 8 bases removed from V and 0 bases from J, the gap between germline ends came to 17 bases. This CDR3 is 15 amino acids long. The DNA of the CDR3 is TGTGCCAGCGGCTCCCAAGGACTGAGCTCCTACGAGCAGTACTTC. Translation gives CASGSQGLSSYEQYF.

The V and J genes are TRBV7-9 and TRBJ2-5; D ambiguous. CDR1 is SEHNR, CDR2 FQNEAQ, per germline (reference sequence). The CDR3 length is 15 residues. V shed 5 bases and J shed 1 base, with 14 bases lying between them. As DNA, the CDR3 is TGTGCCAGCAGCCAGCCCTTTAGGTCCCAAGAGACCCAGTACTTC. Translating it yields CASSQPFRSQETQYF.

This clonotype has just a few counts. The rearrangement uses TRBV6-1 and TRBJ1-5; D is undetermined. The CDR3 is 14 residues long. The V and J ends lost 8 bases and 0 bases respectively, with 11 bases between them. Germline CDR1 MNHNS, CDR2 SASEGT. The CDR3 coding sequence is TGTGCCAGCGACAAGATCTATAGCAATCAGCCCCAGCATTTT. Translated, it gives CASDKIYSNQPQHF.

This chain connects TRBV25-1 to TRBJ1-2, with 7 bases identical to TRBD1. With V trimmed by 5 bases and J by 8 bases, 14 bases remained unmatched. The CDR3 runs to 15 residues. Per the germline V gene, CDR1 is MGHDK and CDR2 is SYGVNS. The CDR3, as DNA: TGTGCCAGCAGTCTCACACCGGGACAGACCTCGGGCTACACCTTC. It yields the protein CASSLTPGQTSGYTF.

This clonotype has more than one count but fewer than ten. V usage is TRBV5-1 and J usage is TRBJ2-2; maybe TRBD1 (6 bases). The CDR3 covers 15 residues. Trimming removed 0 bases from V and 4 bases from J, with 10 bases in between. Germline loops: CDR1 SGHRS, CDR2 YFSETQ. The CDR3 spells CASSLGTDGTGELFF. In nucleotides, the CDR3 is TGCGCCAGCAGCTTGGGGACAGACGGCACCGGGGAGCTGTTTTTT.

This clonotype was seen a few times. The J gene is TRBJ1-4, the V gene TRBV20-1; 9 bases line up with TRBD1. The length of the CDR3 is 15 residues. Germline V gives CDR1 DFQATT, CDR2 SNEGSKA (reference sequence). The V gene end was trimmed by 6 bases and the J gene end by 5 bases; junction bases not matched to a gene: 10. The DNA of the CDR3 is TGCAGTGCCAAATCACCCGGGACAGGGAATGAAAAACTGTTTTTT. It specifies CSAKSPGTGNEKLFF.

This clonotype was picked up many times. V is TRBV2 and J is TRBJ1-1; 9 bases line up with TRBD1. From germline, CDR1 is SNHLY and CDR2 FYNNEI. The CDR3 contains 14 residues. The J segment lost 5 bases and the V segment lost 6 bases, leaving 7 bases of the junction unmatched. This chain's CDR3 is CASRAGTGITEAFF. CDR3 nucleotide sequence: TGTGCCAGCAGGGCCGGGACAGGGATTACTGAAGCTTTCTTT.

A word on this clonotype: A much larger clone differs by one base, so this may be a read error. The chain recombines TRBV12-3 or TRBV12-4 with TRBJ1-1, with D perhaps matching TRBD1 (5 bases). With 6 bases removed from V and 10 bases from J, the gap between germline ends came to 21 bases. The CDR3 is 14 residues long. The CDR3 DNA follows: TGTGCCAGCAGCAGGGCCAGGGCCTATGGTGGAGCTTTCTTT. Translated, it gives CASSRARAYGGAFF.

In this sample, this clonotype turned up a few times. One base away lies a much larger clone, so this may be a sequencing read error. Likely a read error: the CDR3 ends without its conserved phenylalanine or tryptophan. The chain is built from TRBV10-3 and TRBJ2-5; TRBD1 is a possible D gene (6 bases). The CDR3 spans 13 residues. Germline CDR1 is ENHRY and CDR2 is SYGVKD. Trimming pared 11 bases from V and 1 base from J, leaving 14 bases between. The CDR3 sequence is CAVLKDSQETQYL. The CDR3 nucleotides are TGTGCCGTACTCAAGGACAGCCAAGAGACCCAGTACCTC.

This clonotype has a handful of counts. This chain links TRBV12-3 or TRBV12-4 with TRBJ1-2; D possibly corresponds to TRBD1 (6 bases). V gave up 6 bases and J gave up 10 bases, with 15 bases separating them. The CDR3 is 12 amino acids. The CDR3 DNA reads TGTGCCAGCAGCCTCTACAGGGTCACCTACACCTTC. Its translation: CASSLYRVTYTF.

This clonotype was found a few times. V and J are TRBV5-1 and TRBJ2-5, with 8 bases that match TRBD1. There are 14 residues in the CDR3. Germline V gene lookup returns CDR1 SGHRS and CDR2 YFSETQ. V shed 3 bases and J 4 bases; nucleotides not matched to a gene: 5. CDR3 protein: CASSSGGTGETQYF. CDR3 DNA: TGCGCCAGCAGCTCCGGTGGGACAGGAGAGACCCAGTACTTC.

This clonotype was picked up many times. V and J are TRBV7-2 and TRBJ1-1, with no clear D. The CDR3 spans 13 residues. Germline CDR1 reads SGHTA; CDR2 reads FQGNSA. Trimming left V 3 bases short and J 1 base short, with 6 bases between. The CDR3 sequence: CASSFRGNTEAFF. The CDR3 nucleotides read TGTGCCAGCAGCTTCCGCGGGAACACTGAAGCTTTCTTT.